The next 31 T cell receptor beta chains were all read from a single sample in a study of beta chain features in type 1 diabetes. Study-level findings and limits: Patients with Type 1 diabetes showed moderately but significantly shorter TCRB CDR3s in all four CD4+ subsets.

What was sequenced were expressed TCRB transcripts, since all of the isolated RNA had been reverse transcribed. TCRdb's table, derived via immunoSEQ multiplex PCR, lists solely in-frame clones and lacks some. The sample records about 370,000 clones, about 10% being singletons. What these receptors recognize is not known. Sequenced: central memory CD4+ T cells from blood. These receptors all come from a man between 25 and 39 years old with type 1 diabetes.

The chain uses TRBV12-5 and TRBJ2-1; TRBD2 matches at 7 bases. The CDR3 covers 16 residues. Per germline, CDR1 LGHNT and CDR2 FRNRAP. Losses at the gene ends were 7 bases for V and 5 bases for J; bases not matched to a gene: 14. The CDR3 loop is CASAIRAGVGHNEQFF. The CDR3 bases are TGTGCTAGTGCCATTCGCGCGGGAGTTGGTCACAATGAGCAGTTCTTC. Looking up the rest from reference TRBV12-5 and TRBJ2-1 gives the full variable domain: DARVTQTPRHKVTEMGQEVTMRCQPILGHNTVFWYRQTMMQGLELLAYFRNRAPLDDSGMPKDRFSAEMPDATLATLKIQPSEPRDSAVYFCASAIRAGVGHNEQFFGPGTRLTVL.

This clone was observed at least ten times. The V gene is TRBV5-1, the J gene TRBJ1-1; D may be TRBD1 (6 bases). V lost 4 bases and J 3 bases, leaving 13 bases between the germline ends. Germline CDR1 and CDR2: SGHRS and YFSETQ. The CDR3 contains 14 residues. The CDR3 nucleotides are TGCGCCAGCAGCCGACAGGATGCGGACACTGAAGCTTTCTTT. Its protein product is CASSRQDADTEAFF.

The V call is TRBV7-2, the J call TRBJ1-5; D is uncertain. Trimming stripped 0 bases from V and 5 bases from J, with 8 bases between. Looked up from germline, CDR1 is SGHTA and CDR2 is FQGNSA. CDR3 length equals 14 residues. The CDR3 loop is CASSLAFIDQPQHF. The CDR3 coding sequence is TGTGCCAGCAGCTTAGCCTTTATCGATCAGCCCCAGCATTTT.

This clone was observed a handful of times. The J gene is TRBJ1-2, the V gene TRBV6-5; D perhaps matches TRBD1 (5 bases). Trimming removed 7 bases from V and 2 bases from J, with 14 bases in between. Germline CDR1 and CDR2: MNHEY and SVGAGI. This CDR3 is 14 amino acids long. CDR3 sequence (DNA): TGTGCCAGCAACTCCCGAGGGGCGAACTATGGCTACACCTTC. Translation: CASNSRGANYGYTF.

The chain links TRBV28 to TRBJ1-5, with D tentatively TRBD1 (5 bases). CDR1 and CDR2 (germline): MDHEN, SYDVKM. V was pared by 3 bases and J by 4 bases, with 10 bases between. This CDR3 has 14 amino acids. The CDR3 DNA follows: TGTGCCAGCAGTTTTGTGGGGGTAAATCAGCCCCAGCATTTT. Its protein is CASSFVGVNQPQHF.

This rearrangement joins TRBV27 to TRBJ1-3; 8 bases fit TRBD1. V lost 4 bases, J lost 2 bases, and 7 bases stayed unmatched. In germline, CDR1 is MNHEY, CDR2 SMNVEV (reference sequence). This CDR3 is built from 16 residues. CDR3 amino acids: CASSSPRGPTGNTIYF. The DNA for the CDR3 is TGTGCCAGCAGTTCGCCCAGGGGGCCCACTGGAAACACCATATATTTT.

This clone turned up a few times. The chain links TRBV18 to TRBJ1-2, with 7 bases matching TRBD1. There are 14 residues in the CDR3. After removal of 3 bases from V and 8 bases from J, the junction contained 9 bases not matched to a gene. The germline V gene has CDR1 KGHSH and CDR2 LQKENI. The CDR3 here is CASSPQGQTGGYTF. The CDR3 coding sequence is TGTGCCAGCTCACCGCAGGGACAGACCGGGGGCTACACCTTC.

A few counts support this clone. J is TRBJ1-1 and V is TRBV7-2; 12 positions match TRBD1. The V segment lost 1 base and the J segment 8 bases; nucleotides outside the gene matches: 5. The CDR3 is made up of 15 amino acids. Germline CDR1 reads SGHTA; CDR2 reads FQGNSA. CDR3 protein: CASSLDGTGGREAFF. The CDR3, as DNA: TGTGCCAGCAGCTTAGATGGGACAGGGGGCAGGGAAGCTTTCTTT.

This sequence joins TRBV28 and TRBJ1-1; the D is unclear. Trimming removed 3 bases at V and 4 bases at J, with 6 bases between. Germline CDR1 MDHEN, CDR2 SYDVKM. The CDR3 extends over 12 amino acids. CDR3 amino acids: CASSFWATEAFF. CDR3 coding DNA: TGTGCCAGCAGTTTCTGGGCCACTGAAGCTTTCTTT.

As regards this clone: At the DNA level, this CDR3 is encoded by other sequences in the same sample as well. The J gene is TRBJ1-4, the V gene TRBV15, with D unresolved. Germline lookup yields CDR1 LNHNV and CDR2 YYDKDF (reference sequence). The CDR3 extends over 14 amino acids. Between the trimmed V and J ends, which lost 0 bases and 4 bases, there was a span of 6 bases. The CDR3 protein is CATSRDRINEKLFF. The CDR3, as DNA: TGTGCCACCAGCAGAGATCGAATTAATGAAAAACTGTTTTTT. Combining the CDR3 with reference TRBV15 and TRBJ1-4 gives the whole variable domain DAMVIQNPRYQVTQFGKPVTLSCSQTLNHNVMYWYQQKSSQAPKLLFHYYDKDFNNEADTPDNFQSRRPNTSFCFLDIRSPGLGDTAMYLCATSRDRINEKLFFGSGTQLSVL.

V usage is TRBV11-3 and J usage is TRBJ2-1; the D is unclear. Germline CDR1 and CDR2: SGHNT and YENEEA. V dropped 3 bases and J dropped 6 bases, with 9 bases sitting between them. The CDR3 totals 13 residues. CDR3 in amino acids: CASSFSMVNEQFF. Here the CDR3 DNA reads TGTGCCAGCAGCTTCTCTATGGTCAATGAGCAGTTCTTC. The variable domain in full, completed from reference TRBV11-3 and TRBJ2-1, reads EAGVVQSPRYKIIEKKQPVAFWCNPISGHNTLYWYLQNLGQGPELLIRYENEEAVDDSQLPKDRFSAERLKGVDSTLKIQPAELGDSAVYLCASSFSMVNEQFFGPGTRLTVL.

This clone was seen more than once but under ten times. V is TRBV28 and J is TRBJ1-3; D gene unclear. V was trimmed by 5 bases and J by 1 base, leaving 9 bases between them. Germline V gives CDR1 MDHEN, CDR2 SYDVKM. The CDR3 is 14 amino acids. The CDR3, as DNA: TGTGCCAGCAGTCTACGGGAGTCTGGAAACACCATATATTTT. It yields the protein CASSLRESGNTIYF.

This chain connects TRBV4-3 to TRBJ2-3; 7 nucleotides align to TRBD2. CDR1 is LGHNA and CDR2 is YSLEER in the germline V gene. This CDR3 has 12 residues. The junction had 7 bases not matched to a gene; V was cut back by 11 bases and J by 5 bases. CDR3 residues: CACGGLGDTQYF. The CDR3 nucleotides are TGCGCCTGCGGGGGACTGGGAGATACGCAGTATTTT.

This clone was counted between two and nine times. The chain has TRBV2 and TRBJ2-2; D tentatively reads TRBD1 or TRBD2 (5 bases each). With 4 bases removed from V and 5 bases from J, the gap between germline ends came to 14 bases. Germline CDR1 SNHLY, CDR2 FYNNEI. The CDR3 loop spans 15 amino acids. The CDR3 DNA follows: TGTGCCAGCAGTGCAATTGGGGGTGGAACCGGGGAGCTGTTTTTT. Residues: CASSAIGGGTGELFF.

This clone showed up just a few times. The chain uses TRBV4-1 and TRBJ2-3; maybe TRBD1 (5 bases). Looked up from germline, CDR1 is MGHRA and CDR2 is YSYEKL. This CDR3 contains 16 residues. V lost 6 bases and J lost 0, with 16 bases in between. CDR3 nucleotides: TGCGCCAGCAGAGATGTTCAGGGTTCGAGCACAGATACGCAGTATTTT. Translation gives CASRDVQGSSTDTQYF.

The rearrangement joins TRBV7-6 to TRBJ2-7; D may be TRBD1 or TRBD2 (5 bases each). The CDR3 runs to 16 residues. Germline V gene lookup returns CDR1 SGHVS and CDR2 FNYEAQ. V lost 1 base, J lost 0 bases, and 13 bases lay in between. The CDR3 DNA reads TGTGCCAGCAGCTTAGGAGGGTCAGGGATCTCCTACGAGCAGTACTTC. Translating it yields CASSLGGSGISYEQYF. The variable domain in full, completed from reference TRBV7-6 and TRBJ2-7, reads GAGVSQSPRYKVTKRGQDVALRCDPISGHVSLYWYRQALGQGPEFLTYFNYEAQQDKSGLPNDRFSAERPEGSISTLTIQRTEQRDSAMYRCASSLGGSGISYEQYFGPGTRLTVT.

This clone was seen more than once but under ten times. The rearrangement joins TRBV7-8 to TRBJ2-2; TRBD1 might be the D (6 bases). Between the trimmed V and J ends, which lost 5 bases and 1 base, there was a span of 11 bases. The CDR3 has 15 amino acids. Germline CDR1 reads SGHVS; CDR2 reads FQNEAQ. The DNA of the CDR3 is TGTGCCAGCAGCGCCGCGACAGGGAACACCGGGGAGCTGTTTTTT. This sequence encodes CASSAATGNTGELFF.

This clone was found many times. V is TRBV4-3 and J is TRBJ2-1; tentatively, D is TRBD2 (6 bases). Trimming left V 4 bases short and J 6 bases short, with 10 bases between. The CDR3 extends over 13 amino acids. Germline lookup yields CDR1 LGHNA and CDR2 YSLEER. CDR3 bases: TGCGCCAGCAGCCGCACGACTAGCAATGAGCAGTTCTTC. This sequence encodes CASSRTTSNEQFF.

This chain joins TRBV5-1 and TRBJ2-7; 8 bases fit TRBD2. CDR1 is SGHRS and CDR2 is YFSETQ in the germline V gene. The CDR3 covers 15 residues. After removal of 4 bases from V and 4 bases from J, the junction contained 10 bases not matched to a gene. The CDR3 region is CASSPSSGSGYEQYF. The DNA for the CDR3 is TGCGCCAGCAGCCCGTCCAGCGGGAGCGGGTACGAGCAGTACTTC. Supplemented by reference TRBV5-1 and TRBJ2-7, the full variable domain reads KAGVTQTPRYLIKTRGQQVTLSCSPISGHRSVSWYQQTPGQGLQFLFEYFSETQRNKGNFPGRFSGRQFSNSRSEMNVSTLELGDSALYLCASSPSSGSGYEQYFGPGTRLTVT.

The sample holds many counts of this clone. The chain carries TRBV29-1 and TRBJ2-4; D is uncertain. Trimming removed 2 bases from V and 4 bases from J, with 0 bases in between. Germline V gene data show CDR1 as SQVTM and CDR2 as ANQGSEA. The CDR3 extends over 10 amino acids. CDR3 in amino acids: CSVEKNIQYF. CDR3 DNA sequence: TGCAGCGTTGAAAAAAACATTCAGTACTTC.

The chain couples TRBV12-5 to TRBJ2-3; 8 positions agree with TRBD2. The germline V gene has CDR1 LGHNT and CDR2 FRNRAP. This CDR3 region has 15 residues. V shed 2 bases, J shed 1 base, and the junction held 2 bases outside the gene matches. The CDR3 DNA reads as TGTGCTAGTGGTTTGTCGACTAGCGGCACAGATACGCAGTATTTT. It specifies CASGLSTSGTDTQYF.

This chain uses TRBV29-1 with TRBJ2-3; unclear D gene. This CDR3 contains 14 residues. The V end lost 4 bases, the J end lost 2 bases, and 13 bases lay between the germline ends. CDR1 is SQVTM and CDR2 is ANQGSEA in the germline V gene. The CDR3 reads CSVVSGRDTDTQYF. The CDR3 DNA is TGCAGCGTTGTGAGTGGGCGCGACACAGATACGCAGTATTTT.

This clone occurred a few times. The chain is built from TRBV18 and TRBJ2-7; D tentatively reads TRBD1 or TRBD2 (5 bases each). The CDR3 length is 14 residues. The V end was cut by 3 bases, the J end by 2 bases, with 11 bases between. The germline CDR1 and CDR2 sequences are KGHSH and LQKENI. CDR3 DNA: TGTGCCAGCTCACCGGGGGTCCAGACCTACGAGCAGTACTTC. As protein: CASSPGVQTYEQYF.

The chain carries TRBV2 and TRBJ2-5; 7 nucleotides line up with TRBD1. V gave up 6 bases and J gave up 2 bases; unmatched junction bases: 9. This CDR3 comprises 15 residues. Germline assignment: CDR1 SNHLY and CDR2 FYNNEI. This chain's CDR3 is CASRDRDSDQETQYF. CDR3 DNA: TGTGCCAGCAGAGACCGGGACAGCGATCAAGAGACCCAGTACTTC.

The chain is built from TRBV5-4 and TRBJ2-1, with D possibly TRBD2 on 10 matching bases. V lost 9 bases and J 4 bases, leaving 29 bases between the germline ends. Germline CDR1 and CDR2: SGHNT and YYREEE (reference sequence). This CDR3 contains 18 residues. CDR3: CATITGGLTSGAYNEQFF. The CDR3 DNA sequence: TGTGCCACAATCACAGGGGGCTTAACTAGCGGGGCATACAATGAGCAGTTCTTC.

This clone occurred a few times. This chain uses TRBV5-5 with TRBJ2-7; a possible D gene is TRBD1 (6 bases). Trimming cost V 5 bases and J 2 bases, with 11 bases left between them. Germline CDR1 reads SGHKS; CDR2 reads YYEKEE (reference sequence). This CDR3 spans 13 amino acids. CDR3 sequence reads: CASRRTATYEQYF. DNA for the CDR3: TGTGCCAGCAGGCGGACAGCGACCTACGAGCAGTACTTC. Filled out from reference TRBV5-5 and TRBJ2-7, the complete variable domain reads DAGVTQSPTHLIKTRGQQVTLRCSPISGHKSVSWYQQVLGQGPQFIFQYYEKEERGRGNFPDRFSARQFPNYSSELNVNALLLGDSALYLCASRRTATYEQYFGPGTRLTVT.

This chain joins TRBV7-9 and TRBJ2-7, with TRBD1 identical over 8 bases. This CDR3 region has 15 residues. V shed 5 bases, J shed 4 bases, and the junction held 10 bases outside the gene matches. The V gene's germline CDR1 is SEHNR and CDR2 FQNEAQ (reference sequence). CDR3 sequence (DNA): TGTGCCAGCAGCCCGCGGGACAGGCCAAATTACGAGCAGTACTTC. Translated: CASSPRDRPNYEQYF.

V and J are TRBV18 and TRBJ2-7; D is perhaps TRBD2 (5 bases). Germline V gives CDR1 KGHSH, CDR2 LQKENI. The CDR3 consists of 16 residues. The V end lost 3 bases, the J end lost 0 bases, and 15 bases lay between the germline ends. The CDR3 here is CASSPTEGWSSYEQYF. Here the CDR3 DNA reads TGTGCCAGCTCACCGACCGAGGGCTGGAGCTCCTACGAGCAGTACTTC.

In this sample, this clone turned up a few times. The chain links TRBV5-1 to TRBJ2-3, with 7 bases matching TRBD2. Germline V gene lookup returns CDR1 SGHRS and CDR2 YFSETQ. V was clipped by 5 bases and J by 3 bases; unmatched bases: 3. This CDR3 spans 13 amino acids. The CDR3 DNA reads TGCGCCAGCAGGGGAGCGGGAACAGATACGCAGTATTTT. Its translation: CASRGAGTDTQYF.

This clone was seen only a few times. V usage is TRBV5-1 and J usage is TRBJ2-1; TRBD2 is a possible D gene (5 bases). In germline, CDR1 is SGHRS, CDR2 YFSETQ. Trimming shortened V by 3 bases and J by 4 bases, and 17 bases separated the two germline ends. The CDR3 is 16 amino acids. The CDR3 here is CASSSGGYPRYNEQFF. CDR3 sequence (DNA): TGCGCCAGCAGCTCCGGCGGGTACCCGAGGTACAATGAGCAGTTCTTC.

V gene TRBV7-9 combines with J gene TRBJ1-2, with D possibly TRBD1 on 5 matching bases. V was clipped by 5 bases and J by 0 bases, with 13 bases between them. Germline V gives CDR1 SEHNR, CDR2 FQNEAQ (reference sequence). The length of the CDR3 is 15 residues. CDR3 sequence reads: CASSLGGIANYGYTF. The CDR3 nucleotides are TGTGCCAGCAGCCTGGGGGGGATAGCTAACTATGGCTACACCTTC. The full variable domain, with the rest looked up from reference TRBV7-9 and TRBJ1-2, is DTGVSQNPRHKITKRGQNVTFRCDPISEHNRLYWYRQTLGQGPEFLTYFQNEAQLEKSRLLSDRFSAERPKGSFSTLEIQRTEQGDSAMYLCASSLGGIANYGYTFGSGTRLTVV.